This T cell receptor beta chain emerged from a study of CD8 T cells in ankylosing spondylitis. CDR3 length equals 13 residues. Trimming removed 2 bases at V and 7 bases at J, with 9 bases between. Germline assignment: CDR1 ENHRY and CDR2 SYGVKD. Overall study findings and caveats: A subset of motif variants has previously been described in the synovial fluid and blood of reactive arthritis. Significant enrichment of disease-linked clones was reportedly seen in matched ankylosing spondylitis synovial fluid. With a CD8+ phenotype, disease-linked clones were relatively rare in peripheral blood.

Using quantitative 5'-RACE with molecular barcodes, the authors made TCR beta libraries. Via MiXCR, TCRdb re-called the 5' RACE reads, giving one row per CDR3 protein. The table includes 350,000 to 400,000 distinct CDR3 sequences, roughly 20% detected once. A few counts support this clonotype. The antigen remains unidentified. Sample: blood, either unsorted or a sorted T cell fraction (not recorded which). The receptor's source is a male donor with ankylosing spondylitis or in good health (not recorded which). The V gene is TRBV10-3, the J gene TRBJ2-1; tentatively, D is TRBD1 (6 bases). In DNA, the CDR3 is TGTGCCATCAGTGAGCCCAGGGGTAATGAGCAGTTCTTC. Translation gives CAISEPRGNEQFF.